The present T cell receptor beta chain was sequenced within a study of tumor and adjacent non-tumor tissue in lung cancer. Study in general: Patients were aged about 31 to 85, 10 men and a handful of women, stage I to III.

RNA was extracted from bulk tissue without any cell sorting. This non-tumor lung sample came from over 3 cm beyond the tumor edge. This clonotype was recorded once. Its antigen is unknown. A read error may account for a junction end that differs from germline. Findings and limits, study-wide: Normal lung showed higher cumulative top 100 clone frequency than tumor. Compared with tumor, normal lung showed significantly lower TCR diversity.

A modified ARM-PCR protocol with three rounds of nested PCR amplified TCRbeta. TCRdb independently ran MiXCR on the multiplex PCR reads; one entry per CDR3 protein. In the table there are 75,000 to 80,000 distinct CDR3 sequences, just over 75% of which are singletons. This clonotype was obtained from a man between 65 and 85 years old with non-small cell lung cancer. The sequenced material came from distant non-tumor lung tissue.

The CDR3 DNA reads TGTGCCAGCATGGAGGGGTTGGAAAACACAGGGGAGCTGTTTTTT. The encoded protein is CASMEGLENTGELFF. The gene calls are TRBV6-1 and TRBJ2-2, with D tentatively TRBD2 (6 bases). The CDR3 has 15 residues. Germline V gives CDR1 MNHNS, CDR2 SASEGT.